The 19 T cell receptor beta chains below all came from one sample that was sequenced in a study of CD8+ T cells in alopecia areata. Once RNA had been extracted, it was reverse transcribed into cDNA to act as the sequencing template. Assay used: immunoSEQ multiplex PCR; TCRdb lists only in-frame clones, some missing. Of just over 150,000 clones in the sample, around three fifths were seen once. Treatment noted: oral pan-JAK inhibitor, 5-10 mg twice daily. Sample: CD4+ T cells sorted from blood, taken at week 4, from a patient treated with tofacitinib. These receptors were obtained from a human donor with alopecia areata.

The CDR3 region is CASSPKGSTEAFF. CDR3 sequence (DNA): TGTGCCAGCTCACCAAAGGGGAGCACTGAAGCTTTCTTT. This chain connects TRBV18 to TRBJ1-1; maybe TRBD1 (5 bases). Trimming cost V 2 bases and J 4 bases, with 8 bases left between them. The CDR3 extends over 13 amino acids. CDR1 and CDR2 (germline): KGHSH, LQKENI.

A single count supports this clone. CDR3 loop: CASSHAGTSWETQYF. CDR3 nucleotides: TGTGCCAGCAGTCATGCCGGGACTAGCTGGGAGACCCAGTACTTC. J is TRBJ2-5 and V is TRBV25-1; TRBD2 matches at 9 bases. The trim removed 5 bases at V and 5 bases at J, leaving 9 bases unmatched. The CDR3 length is 15 residues. Looked up from germline, CDR1 is MGHDK and CDR2 is SYGVNS.

CDR3 residues: CSALDRNHQETQYF. The CDR3 coding sequence is TGCAGCGCTTTGGACAGGAACCACCAAGAGACCCAGTACTTC. This sequence joins TRBV29-1 and TRBJ2-5, with 7 nucleotides matching TRBD1. The CDR3 has 14 residues. CDR1 is SQVTM and CDR2 is ANQGSEA in the germline V gene. The junction had 8 bases not matched to a gene; V was cut back by 7 bases and J by 0 bases.

The genes are TRBV10-3 and TRBJ1-1; D gene uncertain. Germline-derived CDR1 and CDR2 are ENHRY and SYGVKD. V shed 4 bases and J shed 2 bases, with 8 bases lying between them. This CDR3 region has 13 residues. The CDR3 here is CAISGRINTEAFF. The CDR3 nucleotides are TGTGCCATCAGTGGAAGGATCAACACTGAAGCTTTCTTT.

This chain joins TRBV30 and TRBJ2-7; the D gene is possibly TRBD1 (5 bases). Germline CDR1 GTSNPN, CDR2 SVGIG (reference sequence). V was trimmed by 4 bases and J by 2 bases, leaving 12 bases between them. This CDR3 region has 13 residues. CDR3 bases: TGTGCCTGGACCACAGGAGCTACCTACGAGCAGTACTTC. Its protein product is CAWTTGATYEQYF.

This clone has more than one count but fewer than ten. This chain uses TRBV19 with TRBJ2-1, with D perhaps assigned TRBD1 or TRBD2 (5 bases each). Trimming stripped 3 bases from V and 5 bases from J, with 8 bases between. Looked up from germline, CDR1 is LNHDA and CDR2 is SQIVND (reference sequence). The CDR3 runs to 13 residues. CDR3 sequence: CASSIEGHNEQFF. The CDR3 DNA follows: TGTGCCAGTAGTATCGAGGGGCACAATGAGCAGTTCTTC.

The CDR3 loop reads CATSRGAQETQYF. The CDR3 region has the DNA TGTGCCACCTCACGGGGGGCCCAAGAGACCCAGTACTTC. The J gene is TRBJ2-5, the V gene TRBV7-2, with D maybe TRBD2 (7 bases). The CDR3 runs to 13 residues. Germline V gives CDR1 SGHTA, CDR2 FQGNSA. The ends were cut back, 10 bases at V and 1 base at J, with 13 bases in the middle.

The CDR3 spells CASTGLVNYEQYF. The CDR3 nucleotides are TGTGCCAGCACCGGACTAGTGAACTACGAGCAGTACTTC. V and J are TRBV7-9 and TRBJ2-7; 7 bases agree with TRBD2. CDR3 length: 13 residues. The trim removed 7 bases at V and 3 bases at J, leaving 6 bases unmatched. Germline assignment: CDR1 SEHNR and CDR2 FQNEAQ (reference sequence). The variable domain in full, completed from reference TRBV7-9 and TRBJ2-7, reads DTGVSQNPRHKITKRGQNVTFRCDPISEHNRLYWYRQTLGQGPEFLTYFQNEAQLEKSRLLSDRFSAERPKGSFSTLEIQRTEQGDSAMYLCASTGLVNYEQYFGPGTRLTVT.

V and J are TRBV2 and TRBJ2-1; TRBD2 matches 9 bases. Germline loops: CDR1 SNHLY, CDR2 FYNNEI. V shed 7 bases, J shed 5 bases, and the junction held 3 bases outside the gene matches. This CDR3 spans 13 amino acids. The CDR3 loop is CASMASGNNEQFF. The CDR3 DNA sequence: TGTGCCAGCATGGCTAGCGGGAACAATGAGCAGTTCTTC. Full variable domain (outside the CDR3, taken from reference TRBV2 and TRBJ2-1): EPEVTQTPSHQVTQMGQEVILRCVPISNHLYFYWYRQILGQKVEFLVSFYNNEISEKSEIFDDQFSVERPDGSNFTLKIRSTKLEDSAMYFCASMASGNNEQFFGPGTRLTVL.

V usage is TRBV9 and J usage is TRBJ1-5; D is perhaps TRBD1 (6 bases). This CDR3 has 15 amino acids. Looked up from germline, CDR1 is SGDLS and CDR2 is YYNGEE. Trimming removed 5 bases from V and 4 bases from J, with 16 bases in between. The CDR3 reads CASSPVAGDNQPQHF. DNA of the CDR3: TGTGCCAGCAGTCCGGTGGCAGGGGATAATCAGCCCCAGCATTTT.

This clone was found a few times. CDR3 amino acids: CAWSDLTLTDTQYF. DNA for the CDR3: TGTGCCTGGAGTGACCTAACTCTCACAGATACGCAGTATTTT. The chain has TRBV30 and TRBJ2-3; no clear D. This CDR3 comprises 14 residues. Germline assignment: CDR1 GTSNPN and CDR2 SVGIG (reference sequence). V gave up 1 base and J gave up 2 bases, with 10 bases separating them. Full variable domain (rest looked up from reference TRBV30 and TRBJ2-3): SQTIHQWPATLVQPVGSPLSLECTVEGTSNPNLYWYRQAAGRGLQLLFYSVGIGQISSEVPQNLSASRPQDRQFILSSKKLLLSDSGFYLCAWSDLTLTDTQYFGPGTRLTVL.

The chain combines TRBV7-9 with TRBJ2-7; 9 bases line up with TRBD1. Germline CDR1 and CDR2: SEHNR and FQNEAQ (reference sequence). V was pared by 2 bases and J by 8 bases, with 7 bases of the junction left unmatched. This CDR3 is 14 amino acids long. The CDR3 loop is CASSLPRTGDKQYF. CDR3 nucleotide sequence: TGTGCCAGCAGCTTACCAAGGACAGGGGATAAGCAGTACTTC. The complete variable domain, with remaining parts taken from reference TRBV7-9 and TRBJ2-7, reads DTGVSQNPRHKITKRGQNVTFRCDPISEHNRLYWYRQTLGQGPEFLTYFQNEAQLEKSRLLSDRFSAERPKGSFSTLEIQRTEQGDSAMYLCASSLPRTGDKQYFGPGTRLTVT.

V is TRBV2 and J is TRBJ2-6, with D possibly called TRBD1 or TRBD2 (6 bases each). This CDR3 is built from 15 residues. V lost 7 bases, J lost 2 bases, and 12 bases lay in between. The germline gives CDR1 SNHLY, CDR2 FYNNEI. CDR3 sequence reads: CASNGGHAGANVLTF. CDR3 bases: TGTGCCAGCAATGGGGGGCACGCTGGGGCCAACGTCCTGACTTTC.

The chain links TRBV29-1 to TRBJ2-2; maybe TRBD2 (6 bases). This CDR3 is built from 13 residues. Germline V gives CDR1 SQVTM, CDR2 ANQGSEA. Trimming took 4 bases from V and 5 from J, leaving 11 bases between them. CDR3 in DNA: TGCAGCGTTGGGACTACTTGGACCGGGGAGCTGTTTTTT. Protein product: CSVGTTWTGELFF.

The rearrangement uses TRBV7-2 and TRBJ2-2; D unclear. The V end lost 2 bases, the J end lost 7 bases, and 5 bases lay between the germline ends. The CDR3 loop spans 12 amino acids. Germline V gene data show CDR1 as SGHTA and CDR2 as FQGNSA. CDR3: CASSLYGGELFF. The CDR3 DNA reads TGTGCCAGCAGCTTATATGGCGGGGAGCTGTTTTTT.

This sequence joins TRBV7-3 and TRBJ2-3; 9 bases line up with TRBD1. The CDR3 loop spans 15 amino acids. CDR1 SGHTA and CDR2 FQGTGA come from the germline V gene. V lost 6 bases and J lost 2; bases outside the gene matches: 6. The CDR3 here is CASSPTGGNTDTQYF. Written as DNA, the CDR3 is TGTGCCAGCAGTCCGACAGGGGGGAACACAGATACGCAGTATTTT. Looking up the rest from reference TRBV7-3 and TRBJ2-3 gives the full variable domain: GAGVSQTPSNKVTEKGKYVELRCDPISGHTALYWYRQSLGQGPEFLIYFQGTGAADDSGLPNDRFFAVRPEGSVSTLKIQRTERGDSAVYLCASSPTGGNTDTQYFGPGTRLTVL.

The gene calls are TRBV30 and TRBJ1-3, with D tentatively TRBD1 (5 bases). Trimming cost V 3 bases and J 0 bases, with 18 bases left between them. CDR3 length: 17 amino acids. Germline V gene data show CDR1 as GTSNPN and CDR2 as SVGIG (reference sequence). This CDR3 is CAWRDPGTAISGNTIYF. Written as DNA, the CDR3 is TGTGCCTGGAGGGATCCCGGGACGGCGATCTCTGGAAACACCATATATTTT.

The chain recombines TRBV5-6 with TRBJ1-1; possible D gene TRBD1, 6 bases. V shed 3 bases and J shed 7 bases, with 16 bases lying between them. CDR1 and CDR2 (germline): SGHDT, YYEEEE. This CDR3 spans 14 amino acids. CDR3 loop: CASSSGPGADEAFF. CDR3 DNA: TGTGCCAGCAGCTCCGGCCCGGGGGCCGATGAAGCTTTCTTT.

This clone was seen just once. The chain carries TRBV30 and TRBJ2-3; 8 bases align to TRBD2. CDR1 is GTSNPN, CDR2 SVGIG, per germline (reference sequence). Trimming at V came to 3 bases and at J to 3 bases, leaving 17 bases not matched to a gene. The CDR3 runs 18 residues. CDR3 residues: CAWSSGGGWVARTDTQYF. The CDR3 DNA sequence: TGTGCCTGGAGCTCCGGGGGGGGCTGGGTGGCACGAACAGATACGCAGTATTTT.